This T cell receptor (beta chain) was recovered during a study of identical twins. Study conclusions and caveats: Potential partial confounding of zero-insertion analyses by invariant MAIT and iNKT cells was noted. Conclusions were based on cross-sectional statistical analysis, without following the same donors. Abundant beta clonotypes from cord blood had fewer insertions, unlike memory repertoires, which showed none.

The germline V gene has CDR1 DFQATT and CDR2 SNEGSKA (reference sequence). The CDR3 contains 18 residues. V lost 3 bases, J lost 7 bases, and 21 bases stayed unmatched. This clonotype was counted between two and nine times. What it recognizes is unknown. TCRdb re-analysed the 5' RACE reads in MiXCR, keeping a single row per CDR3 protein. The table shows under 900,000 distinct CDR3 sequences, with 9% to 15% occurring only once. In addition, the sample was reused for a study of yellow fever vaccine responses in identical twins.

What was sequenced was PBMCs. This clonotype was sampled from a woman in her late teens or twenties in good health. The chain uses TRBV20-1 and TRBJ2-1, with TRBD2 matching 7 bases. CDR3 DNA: TGCAGTGCTAGCCCTAAAACGATAACTAGCGCCGGAGGAAATGAGCAGTTCTTC. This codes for CSASPKTITSAGGNEQFF.